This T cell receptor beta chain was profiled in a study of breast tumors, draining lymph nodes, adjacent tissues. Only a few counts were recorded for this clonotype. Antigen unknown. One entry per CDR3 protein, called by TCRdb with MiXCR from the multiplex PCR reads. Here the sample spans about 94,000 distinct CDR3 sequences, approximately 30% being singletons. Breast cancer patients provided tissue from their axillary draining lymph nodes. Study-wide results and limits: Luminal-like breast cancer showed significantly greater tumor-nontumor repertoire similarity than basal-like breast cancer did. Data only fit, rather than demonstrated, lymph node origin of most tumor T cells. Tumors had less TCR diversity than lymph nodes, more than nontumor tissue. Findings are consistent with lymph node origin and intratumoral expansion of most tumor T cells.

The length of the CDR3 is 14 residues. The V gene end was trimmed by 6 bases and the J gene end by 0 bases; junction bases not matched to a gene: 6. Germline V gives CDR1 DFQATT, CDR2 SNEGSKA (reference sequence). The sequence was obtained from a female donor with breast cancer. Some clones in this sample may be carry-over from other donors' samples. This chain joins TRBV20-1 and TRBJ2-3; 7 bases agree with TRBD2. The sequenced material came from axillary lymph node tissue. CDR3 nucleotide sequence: TGCAGTGCGTTCCTAGCGGCTAGCACAGATACGCAGTATTTT. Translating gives CSAFLAASTDTQYF.